This entry features one TCR beta chain sequence. The method was immunoSEQ multiplex PCR; TCRdb's version includes in-frame clones alone and lacks a portion of them. The table lists some 86,000 clones, 86% of them singletons. This record belongs to a study of OX40 agonist ivuxolimab in advanced cancers. The CDR3 has 16 amino acids. The V and J ends lost 6 bases and 4 bases, in that order; junction bases with no gene match: 8. Germline CDR1 and CDR2: SGHTA and FQGNSA. This chain links TRBV7-2 with TRBJ2-3; 12 nucleotides match TRBD2. This clonotype was obtained from an adult with an advanced solid tumor such as melanoma, head and neck, liver or kidney cancer. The sequencing here drew on CD4+ or CD8+ T cells sorted from blood, taken in a trial of the OX40 agonist ivuxolimab. The DNA for the CDR3 is TGTGCCAGCAGAAGACTAGCGGGAGTCCCTGCAGATACGCAGTATTTT. Translating it yields CASRRLAGVPADTQYF.